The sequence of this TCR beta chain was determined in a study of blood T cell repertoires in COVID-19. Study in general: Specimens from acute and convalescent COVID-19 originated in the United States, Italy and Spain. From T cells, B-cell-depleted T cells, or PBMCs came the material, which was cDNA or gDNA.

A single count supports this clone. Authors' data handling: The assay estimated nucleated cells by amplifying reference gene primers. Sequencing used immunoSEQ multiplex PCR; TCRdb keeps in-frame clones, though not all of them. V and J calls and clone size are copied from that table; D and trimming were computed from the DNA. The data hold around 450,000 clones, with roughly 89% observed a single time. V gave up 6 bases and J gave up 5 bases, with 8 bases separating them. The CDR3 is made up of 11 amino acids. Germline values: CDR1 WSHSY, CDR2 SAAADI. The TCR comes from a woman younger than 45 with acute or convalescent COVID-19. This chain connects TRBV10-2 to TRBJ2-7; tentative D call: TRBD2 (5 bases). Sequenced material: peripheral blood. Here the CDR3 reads CASRQADEQYF. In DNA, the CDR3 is TGCGCCAGCAGACAAGCGGACGAGCAGTACTTC.